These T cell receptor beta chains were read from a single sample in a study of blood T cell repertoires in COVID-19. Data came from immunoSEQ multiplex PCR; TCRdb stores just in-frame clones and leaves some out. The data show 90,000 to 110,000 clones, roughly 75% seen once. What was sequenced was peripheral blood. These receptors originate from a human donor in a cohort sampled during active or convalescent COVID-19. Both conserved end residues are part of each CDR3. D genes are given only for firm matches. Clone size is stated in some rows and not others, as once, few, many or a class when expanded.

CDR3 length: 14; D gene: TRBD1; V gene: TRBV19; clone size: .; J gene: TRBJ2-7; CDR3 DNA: TGTGCCAGGGGACAGATAAATTCACGGTACGAGCAGTACTTC; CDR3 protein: CARGQINSRYEQYF
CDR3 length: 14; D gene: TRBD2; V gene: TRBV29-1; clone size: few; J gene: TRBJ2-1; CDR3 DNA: TGCAGCGTTGATTGGCTAGCGGCCTACAATGAGCAGTTCTTC; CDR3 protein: CSVDWLAAYNEQFF
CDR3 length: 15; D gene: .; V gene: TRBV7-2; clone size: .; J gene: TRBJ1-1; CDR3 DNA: TGTGCCAGCAGCTTAGCGCGTGGGGGCTCCACTGAAGCTTTCTTT; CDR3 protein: CASSLARGGSTEAFF
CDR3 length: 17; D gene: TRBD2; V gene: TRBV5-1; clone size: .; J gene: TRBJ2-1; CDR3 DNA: TGCGCCAGCAGCTTGGGGGGGCTAGCGGGAGGGCGTCATGAGCAGTTCTTC; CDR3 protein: CASSLGGLAGGRHEQFF
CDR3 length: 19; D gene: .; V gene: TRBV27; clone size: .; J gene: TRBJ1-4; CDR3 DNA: TGTGCCAGCAGTTCGCCCTCGGGCAGGGGTCTGGCATCTAATGAAAAACTGTTTTTT; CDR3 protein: CASSSPSGRGLASNEKLFF
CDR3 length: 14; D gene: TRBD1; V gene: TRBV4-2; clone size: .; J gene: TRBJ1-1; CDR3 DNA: TGTGCCAGCAGCCTTGGACTCAGGGGGACTGAAGCTTTCTTT; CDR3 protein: CASSLGLRGTEAFF
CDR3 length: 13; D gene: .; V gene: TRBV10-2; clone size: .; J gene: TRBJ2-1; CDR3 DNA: TGCGCCAGCGGGGGACTCCTCTACAATGAGCAGTTCTTC; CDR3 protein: CASGGLLYNEQFF
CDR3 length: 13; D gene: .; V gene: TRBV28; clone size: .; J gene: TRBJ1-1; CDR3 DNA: TGTGCCAGTTTATACGCAGGTAACACTGAAGCTTTCTTT; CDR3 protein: CASLYAGNTEAFF
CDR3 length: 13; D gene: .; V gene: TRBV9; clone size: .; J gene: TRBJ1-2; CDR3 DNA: TGTGCCAGCAGCGTAGCAGGGAACTATGGCTACACCTTC; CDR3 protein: CASSVAGNYGYTF
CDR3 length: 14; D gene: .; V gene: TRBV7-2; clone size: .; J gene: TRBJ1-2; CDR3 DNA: TGTGCCAGCAGCTCCTACACAGGGATTGGTGGCTACACCTTC; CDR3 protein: CASSSYTGIGGYTF
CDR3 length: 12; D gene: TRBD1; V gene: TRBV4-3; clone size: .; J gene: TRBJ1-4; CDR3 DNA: TGCGCCAGCAGCCACGGGACAGGTTGGCTGTTTTTT; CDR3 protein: CASSHGTGWLFF
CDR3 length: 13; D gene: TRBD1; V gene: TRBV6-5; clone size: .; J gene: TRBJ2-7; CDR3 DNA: TGTGCCAGTTCGGACAGGCGTACCTACGAGCAGTACTTC; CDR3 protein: CASSDRRTYEQYF
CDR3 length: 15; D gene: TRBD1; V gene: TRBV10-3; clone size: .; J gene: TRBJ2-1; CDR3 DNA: TGTGCCATCAGTTCTGGGACAGGGGTCTACAATGAGCAGTTCTTC; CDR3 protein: CAISSGTGVYNEQFF
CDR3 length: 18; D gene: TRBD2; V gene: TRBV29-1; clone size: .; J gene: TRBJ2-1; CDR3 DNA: TGCAGCGTCACCTACGGGACTAGCGGGAGAGTGGGTAGGAATGAGCAGTTCTTC; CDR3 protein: CSVTYGTSGRVGRNEQFF
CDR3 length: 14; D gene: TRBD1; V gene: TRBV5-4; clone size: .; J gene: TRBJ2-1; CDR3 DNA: TGTGCCAGCAGCCCCAGGACAGGGGGGAATGAGCAGTTCTTC; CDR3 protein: CASSPRTGGNEQFF
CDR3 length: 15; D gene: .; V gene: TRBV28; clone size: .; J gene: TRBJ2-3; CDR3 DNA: TGTGCCAGCAGTCCCACCAGGGATCCCACAGATACGCAGTATTTT; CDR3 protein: CASSPTRDPTDTQYF
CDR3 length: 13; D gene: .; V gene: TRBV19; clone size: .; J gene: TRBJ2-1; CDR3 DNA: TGTGCCAGTAGGCTCGACATCTACAATGAGCAGTTCTTC; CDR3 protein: CASRLDIYNEQFF
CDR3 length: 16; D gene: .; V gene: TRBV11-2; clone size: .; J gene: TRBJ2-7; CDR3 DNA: TGTGCCAGCAGCTTAGTGGGGCAGGGGCTCTCCTACGAGCAGTACTTC; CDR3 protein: CASSLVGQGLSYEQYF
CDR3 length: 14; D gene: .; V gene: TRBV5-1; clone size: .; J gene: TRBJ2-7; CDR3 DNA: TGCGCCAGCAGTGGGGGCCGTTCCACCTACGAGCAGTACTTC; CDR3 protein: CASSGGRSTYEQYF
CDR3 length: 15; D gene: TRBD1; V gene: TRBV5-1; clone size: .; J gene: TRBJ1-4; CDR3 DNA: TGCGCCAGCAGCTTATGGGGACAGAAAAATGAAAAACTGTTTTTT; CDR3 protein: CASSLWGQKNEKLFF
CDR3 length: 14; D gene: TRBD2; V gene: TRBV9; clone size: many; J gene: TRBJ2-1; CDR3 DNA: TGTGCCAGCAGCGAGGAGGGACTAGCGGGTGAGCAGTTCTTC; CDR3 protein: CASSEEGLAGEQFF
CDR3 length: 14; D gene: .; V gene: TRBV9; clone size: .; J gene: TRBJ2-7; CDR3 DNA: TGTGCCAGCAGCGTAGGCGGCTACTCCTACGAGCAGTACTTC; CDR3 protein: CASSVGGYSYEQYF
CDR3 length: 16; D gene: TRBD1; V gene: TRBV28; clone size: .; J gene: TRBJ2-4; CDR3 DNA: TGTGCCAGCAGCCCTTACAGGGGAGTGGGAAAAAACATTCAGTACTTC; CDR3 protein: CASSPYRGVGKNIQYF
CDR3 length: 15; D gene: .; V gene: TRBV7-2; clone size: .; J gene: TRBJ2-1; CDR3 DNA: TGTGCCAGCAGCCCAGCCCCCCCAGGGCACAATGAGCAGTTCTTC; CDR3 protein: CASSPAPPGHNEQFF
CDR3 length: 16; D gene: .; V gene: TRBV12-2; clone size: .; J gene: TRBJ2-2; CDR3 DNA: TGTGCAAGTCGCGGGAATGGGCGGGCGAACACCGGGGAGCTGTTTTTT; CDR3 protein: CASRGNGRANTGELFF
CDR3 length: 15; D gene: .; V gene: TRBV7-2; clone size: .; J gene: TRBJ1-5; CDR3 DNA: TGTGCCAGCAGCTTGGGCACTTATAGCAATCAGCCCCAGCATTTT; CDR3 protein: CASSLGTYSNQPQHF
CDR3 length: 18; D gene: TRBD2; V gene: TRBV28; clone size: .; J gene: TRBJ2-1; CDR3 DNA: TGTGCCAGCAGCTCCCAGGTTAGCGGGATCCAATCCTACAATGAGCAGTTCTTC; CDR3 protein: CASSSQVSGIQSYNEQFF
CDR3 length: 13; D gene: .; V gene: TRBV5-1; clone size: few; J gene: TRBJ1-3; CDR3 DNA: TGCGCCAGCAGCTCCTTCGGTGGAAACACCATATATTTT; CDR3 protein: CASSSFGGNTIYF
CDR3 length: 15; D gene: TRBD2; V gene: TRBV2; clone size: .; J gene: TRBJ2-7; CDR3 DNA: TGTGCCAGCAGAGCCCTGACTAGCGGACCCTACGAGCAGTACTTC; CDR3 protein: CASRALTSGPYEQYF
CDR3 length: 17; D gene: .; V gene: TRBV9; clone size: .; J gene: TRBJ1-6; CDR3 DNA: TGTGCCAGCATCATACTGCGGGGGAGCTCCTATAATTCACCCCTCCACTTT; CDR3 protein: CASIILRGSSYNSPLHF
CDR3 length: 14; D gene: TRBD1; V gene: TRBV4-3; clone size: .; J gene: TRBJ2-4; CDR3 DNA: TGCGCCAGCAGCCAGACCGGGACAGGGGGCATTCAGTACTTC; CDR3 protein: CASSQTGTGGIQYF
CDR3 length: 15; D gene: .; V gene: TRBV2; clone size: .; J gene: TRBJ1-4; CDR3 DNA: TGTGCCAGCATGAGGGGGGGTTCAACTAATGAAAAACTGTTTTTT; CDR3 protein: CASMRGGSTNEKLFF
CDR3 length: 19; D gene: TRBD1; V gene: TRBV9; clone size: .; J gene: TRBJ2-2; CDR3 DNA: TGTGCCAGCAGCGTAGAGAGGGACGAACACAGGGGTTGGACCGGGGAGCTGTTTTTT; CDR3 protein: CASSVERDEHRGWTGELFF
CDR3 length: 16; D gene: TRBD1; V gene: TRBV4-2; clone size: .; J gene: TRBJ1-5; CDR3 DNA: TGTGCCAGCAGCCAAGCACAGGGGGCGGTCGATCAGCCCCAGCATTTT; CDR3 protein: CASSQAQGAVDQPQHF
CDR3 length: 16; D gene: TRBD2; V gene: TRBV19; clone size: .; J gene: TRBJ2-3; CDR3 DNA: TGTGCCAGTAGTAGACAGCGGGAGGGATACACAGATACGCAGTATTTT; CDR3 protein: CASSRQREGYTDTQYF
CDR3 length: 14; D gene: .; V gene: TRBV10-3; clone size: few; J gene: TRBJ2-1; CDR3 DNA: TGTGCCATCAGTGAGGGCGGGTCCTACAATGAGCAGTTCTTC; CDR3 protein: CAISEGGSYNEQFF
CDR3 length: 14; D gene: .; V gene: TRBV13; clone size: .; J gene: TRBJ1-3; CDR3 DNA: TGTGCCAGCAGCCCCCGCGGGTCTGGAAACACCATATATTTT; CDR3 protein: CASSPRGSGNTIYF
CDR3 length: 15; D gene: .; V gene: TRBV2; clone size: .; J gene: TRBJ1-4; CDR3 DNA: TGTGCCAGCACTCCCGACGGACAGCTGAATGAAAAACTGTTTTTT; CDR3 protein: CASTPDGQLNEKLFF
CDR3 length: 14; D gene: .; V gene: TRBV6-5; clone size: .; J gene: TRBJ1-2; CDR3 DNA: TGTGCCAGCAGTTACTCGTCAGGGCCCTATGGCTACACCTTC; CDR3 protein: CASSYSSGPYGYTF
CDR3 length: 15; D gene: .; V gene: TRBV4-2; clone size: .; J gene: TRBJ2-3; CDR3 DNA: TGTGCCAGCAGCCAAGCTAGTAGCTGGGCAGATACGCAGTATTTT; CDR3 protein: CASSQASSWADTQYF
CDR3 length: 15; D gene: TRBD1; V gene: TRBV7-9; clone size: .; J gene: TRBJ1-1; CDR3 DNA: TGTGCCAGCAACATAGGCCCGGACAGGGCGCCTGAAGCTTTCTTT; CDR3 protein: CASNIGPDRAPEAFF
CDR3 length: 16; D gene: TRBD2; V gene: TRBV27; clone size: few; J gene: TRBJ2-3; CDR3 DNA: TGTGCCAGCAGTTTATCTCTAGCGGGGGGGCAAGATACGCAGTATTTT; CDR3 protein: CASSLSLAGGQDTQYF
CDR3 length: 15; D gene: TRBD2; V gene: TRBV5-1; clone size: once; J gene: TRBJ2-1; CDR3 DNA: TGCGCCAGCAGCTTGGCCCCGGGACTAGCGCATGAGCAGTTCTTC; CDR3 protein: CASSLAPGLAHEQFF
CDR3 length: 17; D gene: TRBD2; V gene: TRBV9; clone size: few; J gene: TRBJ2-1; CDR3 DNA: TGTGCCAGCAGCGCCCCGGACAGGACTAGCGGGAGGTCGGGGCAGTTCTTC; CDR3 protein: CASSAPDRTSGRSGQFF
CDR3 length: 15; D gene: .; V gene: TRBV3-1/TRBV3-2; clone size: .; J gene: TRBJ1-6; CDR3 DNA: TGTGCCAGCAACGACAGGAGCTCCTATAATTCACCCCTCCACTTT; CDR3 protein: CASNDRSSYNSPLHF
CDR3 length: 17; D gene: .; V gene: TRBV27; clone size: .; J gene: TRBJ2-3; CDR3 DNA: TGTGCCAGCAGTTTATTTAATTATTGGGGGGTGGGAGATACGCAGTATTTT; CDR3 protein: CASSLFNYWGVGDTQYF
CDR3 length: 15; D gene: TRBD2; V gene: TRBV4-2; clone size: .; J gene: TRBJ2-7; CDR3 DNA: TGTGCCAGCAGCTGGGGGACTAGCGGCTCCTACGAGCAGTACTTC; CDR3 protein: CASSWGTSGSYEQYF
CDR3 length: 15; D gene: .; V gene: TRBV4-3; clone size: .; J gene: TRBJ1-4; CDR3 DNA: TGCGCCAGCAGCCAACGGTCGGCAGGGAATGAAAAACTGTTTTTT; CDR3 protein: CASSQRSAGNEKLFF
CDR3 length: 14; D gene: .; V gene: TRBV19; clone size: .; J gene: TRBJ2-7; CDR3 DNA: TGTGCCAGTAGTCCAGCCCCCGCGGGGTACGAGCAGTACTTC; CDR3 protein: CASSPAPAGYEQYF
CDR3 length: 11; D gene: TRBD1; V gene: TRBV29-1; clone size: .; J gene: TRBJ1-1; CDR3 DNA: TGCAGCGTCCGACAGGGATCTGAAGCTTTCTTT; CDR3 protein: CSVRQGSEAFF